These 26 T cell receptor beta chains came from one sample sequenced in a study of CDR3 diversity in severe acne. Each CDR3 protein is one row after TCRdb ran MiXCR on the PCR reads. The top ten clones hold around 9.1% of a sample with under 95,000 distinct CDR3 sequences, about 48% of them seen once. The sequenced sample was blood. These receptor sequences come from a male donor in good health, serving as a control.

V is TRBV6-5 and J is TRBJ2-7; maybe TRBD1 (5 bases). V was trimmed by 0 bases and J by 6 bases, leaving 12 bases between them. Germline V CDR1 and CDR2: MNHEY, SVGAGI. The CDR3 runs 14 residues. This CDR3 reads CASSYSRERSEQYF. The CDR3 coding sequence is TGTGCCAGCAGTTACTCCAGGGAACGAAGCGAGCAGTACTTC.

Turning to this clonotype: A junction boundary mismatches the germline segment, possibly from a read error. The V and J genes are TRBV20-1 and TRBJ2-5; a weak D match, TRBD1 (5 bases). This CDR3 spans 14 amino acids. CDR1 DFQATT and CDR2 SNEGSKA come from the germline V gene (reference sequence). CDR3 DNA: TGCAGTGCTAGAGCCCGACAGTACCAAGAGACCCGGTACTTC. Its translation is CSARARQYQETRYF.

This clonotype was observed at least ten times. The chain has TRBV18 and TRBJ2-3; D is unresolved. From germline, CDR1 is KGHSH and CDR2 LQKENI. The V end was cut by 3 bases, the J end by 0 bases, with 1 base between. The CDR3 covers 12 residues. CDR3 sequence reads: CASSPSTDTQYF. The CDR3 DNA follows: TGTGCCAGCTCACCCAGCACAGATACGCAGTATTTT. Combining the CDR3 with reference TRBV18 and TRBJ2-3 gives the whole variable domain NAGVMQNPRHLVRRRGQEARLRCSPMKGHSHVYWYRQLPEEGLKFMVYLQKENIIDESGMPKERFSAEFPKEGPSILRIQQVVRGDSAAYFCASSPSTDTQYFGPGTRLTVL.

The genes are TRBV19 and TRBJ2-5; D is uncertain. V gave up 3 bases and J gave up 2 bases, with 7 bases separating them. CDR1 and CDR2 from the germline V gene are LNHDA and SQIVND (reference sequence). CDR3 length equals 13 residues. The CDR3 DNA is TGTGCCAGTAGTATGGAACAGCAAGAGACCCAGTACTTC. Its translation is CASSMEQQETQYF.

The table lists this clonotype with a few counts. Without the conserved terminal phenylalanine or tryptophan, this CDR3 likely stems from a read error. Because the CDR3's place on the DNA is in doubt, the DNA is left out and the CDR3 is given as listed by TCRdb. J is TRBJ2-3 and V is TRBV19; the table's D call, TRBD1, was not checked against the DNA. The CDR3 sequence runs 13 residues, both termini included. Germline CDR1 LNHDA, CDR2 SQIVND (reference sequence). The CDR3 spells CASSPQDRGPEYL.

The chain is built from TRBV19 and TRBJ2-7, with 9 nucleotides matching TRBD1. The DNA end lines up better with TRBJ2-1; the J call may be wrong. The V gene's germline CDR1 is LNHDA and CDR2 SQIVND (reference sequence). The CDR3 length is 15 residues. The DNA for the CDR3 is TGTGCCAGCAGCTCCGGGACAGGGAACCGCAATGAGCAGTTCTTC. Translated: CASSSGTGNRNEQFF.

The genes are TRBV7-6 and TRBJ2-2, with 7 bases matching TRBD2. Germline CDR1 SGHVS, CDR2 FNYEAQ. Trimming removed 7 bases from V and 5 bases from J; junction bases left unmatched: 13. The CDR3 sequence is 16 residues long. DNA for the CDR3: TGTGCCAGCAACGCGACTAGCTTTTCCGAAACCGGGGAGCTGTTTTTT. Protein product: CASNATSFSETGELFF.

The chain recombines TRBV20-1 with TRBJ1-1; tentatively, D is TRBD1 (6 bases). This CDR3 is built from 13 residues. From germline, CDR1 is DFQATT and CDR2 SNEGSKA (reference sequence). The V end lost 5 bases, the J end lost 5 bases, and 15 bases lay between the germline ends. The chain's CDR3 is CSAPFGQWTEAFF. The DNA of the CDR3 is TGCAGTGCTCCCTTTGGACAGTGGACTGAAGCTTTCTTT.

The V gene is TRBV10-3, the J gene TRBJ2-7; D is uncertain. Trimming removed 8 bases from V and 7 bases from J, with 15 bases in between. The CDR3 runs to 12 residues. The germline gives CDR1 ENHRY, CDR2 SYGVKD. CDR3 protein: CAIGPTYNEQYF. The CDR3 DNA follows: TGTGCCATCGGACCAACCTACAATGAGCAGTACTTC.

This clonotype was counted between two and nine times. This chain joins TRBV11-1 and TRBJ1-5; no clear D. Germline V CDR1 and CDR2: SGHAT, FQDESV (reference sequence). The V gene lost 3 bases and the J gene lost 5 bases, with 8 bases spanning the gap. This CDR3 has 13 residues. CDR3 region: CASSFDVYQPQHF. DNA of the CDR3: TGTGCCAGCAGCTTTGATGTGTATCAGCCCCAGCATTTT.

This clonotype was seen only a few times. This chain joins TRBV19 and TRBJ1-2, with 7 bases matching TRBD1. CDR3 length equals 13 residues. CDR1 is LNHDA and CDR2 is SQIVND in the germline V gene (reference sequence). The V segment lost 5 bases and the J segment 4 bases; nucleotides outside the gene matches: 4. CDR3 sequence: CASSSRQGYGYTF. CDR3 nucleotide sequence: TGTGCCAGTAGTTCCCGACAGGGCTATGGCTACACCTTC.

This chain joins TRBV19 and TRBJ2-2; 7 positions match TRBD1. The CDR3 has 13 amino acids. CDR1 LNHDA and CDR2 SQIVND come from the germline V gene (reference sequence). After removal of 6 bases from V and 6 bases from J, the junction contained 4 bases not matched to a gene. CDR3 loop: CASSLQGPGELFF. Written as DNA, the CDR3 is TGTGCCAGTAGCCTACAGGGGCCCGGGGAGCTGTTTTTT.

This clonotype was detected ten times or more. The rearrangement uses TRBV30 and TRBJ1-1; 7 bases line up with TRBD1. The CDR3 is 13 amino acids. J gave up 3 bases and V 0 bases, and 1 base lay outside the gene matches. Germline V CDR1 and CDR2: GTSNPN, SVGIG (reference sequence). The CDR3 DNA reads as TGTGCCTGGAGTGTTCAGGGGGACACTGAAGCTTTCTTT. Translating it yields CAWSVQGDTEAFF.

The chain employs TRBV7-6 and TRBJ2-7; TRBD2 matches 8 bases. The germline gives CDR1 SGHVS, CDR2 FNYEAQ. The CDR3 is made up of 13 amino acids. Unmatched junction bases numbered 7, after V lost 6 bases and J lost 6 bases. The CDR3 DNA reads TGTGCCAGCAGTTCGGGGGGGATGGTCGAGCAGTACTTC. This codes for CASSSGGMVEQYF.

The chain recombines TRBV20-1 with TRBJ2-3; 10 bases line up with TRBD2. CDR1 DFQATT and CDR2 SNEGSKA come from the germline V gene (reference sequence). This CDR3 region has 15 residues. Trimming at V came to 5 bases and at J to 3 bases, leaving 8 bases not matched to a gene. This chain's CDR3 is CSAPIAGGLTDTQYF. The DNA for the CDR3 is TGCAGTGCTCCGATAGCGGGGGGCTTGACAGATACGCAGTATTTT.

The rearrangement links TRBV9 to TRBJ1-5; 10 bases are a match to TRBD1. This CDR3 contains 19 residues. In germline, CDR1 is SGDLS, CDR2 YYNGEE. Trimming at V came to 6 bases and at J to 4 bases, leaving 19 bases not matched to a gene. CDR3 nucleotide sequence: TGTGCCAGCAATGGGGGGACAGGGGCGACCCTGGTTGGGAATCAGCCCCAGCATTTT. This sequence encodes CASNGGTGATLVGNQPQHF.

This clonotype occurred a few times. The V gene is TRBV10-3, the J gene TRBJ2-7, with D possibly matching TRBD1 (6 bases). The germline gives CDR1 ENHRY, CDR2 SYGVKD. Trimming cost V 10 bases and J 0 bases, with 16 bases left between them. The CDR3 is 14 residues long. Written as DNA, the CDR3 is TGTGCCACCATCACGGACAGAAGCTCCTACGAGCAGTACTTC. Its translation is CATITDRSSYEQYF.

This rearrangement joins TRBV20-1 to TRBJ2-7; D is uncertain. The germline CDR1 and CDR2 sequences are DFQATT and SNEGSKA (reference sequence). Trimming removed 3 bases from V and 2 bases from J, with 14 bases in between. CDR3 length: 14 residues. The CDR3 DNA is TGCAGTGCTAGTTTTGCGGTAAACCCCTACGAGCAGTACTTC. Protein: CSASFAVNPYEQYF.

The chain has TRBV20-1 and TRBJ2-1, with TRBD2 matching over 15 bases. Germline CDR1 reads DFQATT; CDR2 reads SNEGSKA (reference sequence). The CDR3 is 14 amino acids. V was pared by 6 bases and J by 6 bases, with 3 bases of the junction left unmatched. CDR3 sequence (DNA): TGCAGTGCAGGACTAGCGGGAGGGAGCAATGAGCAGTTCTTC. Encoded protein: CSAGLAGGSNEQFF.

Only a few counts were recorded for this clonotype. The CDR3 DNA sequence: TGTGCCAGCAGTGAATTGGACGGTTACGAGCAGTACTTC. It specifies CASSELDGYEQYF. The rearrangement uses TRBV25-1 and TRBJ2-7; D not certain. This CDR3 spans 13 amino acids. Trimming cost V 1 base and J 4 bases, with 8 bases left between them. Germline loops: CDR1 MGHDK, CDR2 SYGVNS.

This clonotype appeared a few times. The rearrangement uses TRBV5-5 and TRBJ1-2; 9 nucleotides agree with TRBD1. The V gene's germline CDR1 is SGHKS and CDR2 YYEKEE (reference sequence). Unmatched junction bases numbered 6, after V lost 4 bases and J lost 2 bases. This CDR3 has 15 amino acids. CDR3 coding DNA: TGTGCCAGCAGCCCTTGGACAGGGGCCAACTATGGCTACACCTTC. Its translation: CASSPWTGANYGYTF.

V usage is TRBV6-1 and J usage is TRBJ1-3; no definite D call. Trimming took 2 bases from V and 0 from J, leaving 5 bases between them. Germline CDR1 reads MNHNS; CDR2 reads SASEGT. This CDR3 spans 14 amino acids. CDR3 sequence reads: CASSESSSGNTIYF. CDR3 DNA sequence: TGTGCCAGCAGTGAATCGAGCTCTGGAAACACCATATATTTT.

The CDR3 reads CASRGAGARFPRNYGYTF. DNA of the CDR3: TGTGCCAGCAGGGGAGCAGGGGCGAGATTCCCCCGAAACTATGGCTACACCTTC. The chain links TRBV6-1 to TRBJ1-2, with a possible D match to TRBD1 (6 bases). CDR3 size: 18 residues. Germline CDR1 reads MNHNS; CDR2 reads SASEGT. Between the trimmed V and J ends, which lost 6 bases and 2 bases, there was a span of 25 bases.

V and J are TRBV27 and TRBJ2-7; 10 bases fit TRBD2. This CDR3 contains 15 residues. Germline loops: CDR1 MNHEY, CDR2 SMNVEV (reference sequence). With 5 bases clipped from V and 0 bases from J, the junction kept 4 bases outside the gene matches. The CDR3 region is CASSRLAGFSYEQYF. CDR3 DNA sequence: TGTGCCAGCAGTCGACTAGCGGGCTTCTCCTACGAGCAGTACTTC.

As concerns this clonotype: Because the CDR3 is missing its conserved closing phenylalanine or tryptophan, this is likely a read error. Because the CDR3's place on the DNA is in doubt, the DNA is left out and the CDR3 is given as listed by TCRdb. The chain uses TRBV6-1 and TRBJ1-3; TRBD1 is the table's D call, not checked against the DNA. Germline V gives CDR1 MNHNS, CDR2 SASEGT. Counting both end residues, the CDR3 totals 17 amino acids. Here the CDR3 reads CASSDRPGGGRRGARGD.

The table lists this clonotype with a few counts. The rearrangement links TRBV20-1 to TRBJ2-5; no reliable D call. Trimming took off 3 bases at V and 5 bases at J, with 16 bases between the two ends. Germline loops: CDR1 DFQATT, CDR2 SNEGSKA (reference sequence). This CDR3 spans 14 amino acids. The CDR3 protein is CSASLGPERETQYF. The CDR3 nucleotides are TGCAGTGCTAGTTTGGGTCCTGAGAGGGAGACCCAGTACTTC.